Listed below are T cell receptor beta chains from one sample, sequenced in a study of blood T cell repertoires in COVID-19. Sequencing used immunoSEQ multiplex PCR; TCRdb keeps in-frame clones, though not all of them. This sample has about 23,000 clones, with 80% to 90% found just once. What was sequenced was peripheral blood. The receptors were sampled from a man aged 70 or older in a cohort sampled during active COVID-19. Both conserved end residues are part of each CDR3. A D gene is named only where the DNA matches it firmly. Size is omitted from some rows. Given values are once, few, many or a class for expanded clones.

d_call,j_call,clone_size,v_call,cdr3_nt,cdr3_aa
NA,TRBJ1-6,NA,TRBV5-1,TGCGCCAGCAGGCCGGACGCAAATACCAGGGGAAATAATTCACCCCTCCACTTT,CASRPDANTRGNNSPLHF
TRBD1,TRBJ2-2,NA,TRBV4-2,TGTGCCAGCAGCCTCCTCGGGACAGAGCATGAGGAGCTGTTTTTT,CASSLLGTEHEELFF
TRBD2,TRBJ2-3,once,TRBV7-3,TGTGCCAGCAGCTTAGATAGCGGGAGGGCTGGAGATACGCAGTATTTT,CASSLDSGRAGDTQYF
TRBD1,TRBJ2-7,NA,TRBV19,TGTGCCAGTAGTAACCCCCGAGACAGGGGACGGTACGAGCAGTACTTC,CASSNPRDRGRYEQYF
TRBD1,TRBJ1-5,NA,TRBV2,TGTGCCAGCAAGACACAGGGGGGCAATCAGCCCCAGCATTTT,CASKTQGGNQPQHF
NA,TRBJ2-1,NA,TRBV3-1/TRBV3-2,TGTGCCAGCAGCCTGAGCGCCTCCTACAATGAGCAGTTCTTC,CASSLSASYNEQFF
NA,TRBJ1-1,once,TRBV2,TGTGCCAGCAGTGACCCGGGATCGCTGACTGAAGCTTTCTTT,CASSDPGSLTEAFF
TRBD2,TRBJ2-3,NA,TRBV3-1/TRBV3-2,TGTGCCAGCAGCCAAGGGGCGGGGGGGCCGACTAGCACAGATACGCAGTATTTT,CASSQGAGGPTSTDTQYF
NA,TRBJ1-5,NA,TRBV18,TGTGCCAGCTCACCCTCGTCTGACAGGCGCAATCAGCCCCAGCATTTT,CASSPSSDRRNQPQHF
TRBD1,TRBJ2-2,NA,TRBV7-9,TGTGCCAGCAGTCCAAGACAGGGGGTGGACACCGGGGAGCTGTTTTTT,CASSPRQGVDTGELFF
TRBD2,TRBJ2-5,NA,TRBV11-2,TGTGCCAGCAGCTTAGGGGGGGGAGAGACCCAGTACTTC,CASSLGGGETQYF
TRBD1,TRBJ1-6,NA,TRBV28,TGTGCCAGCAGTTTAAGACATGGGACAGGAGATAATTCACCCCTCCACTTT,CASSLRHGTGDNSPLHF
TRBD2,TRBJ2-3,NA,TRBV7-8,TGTGCCAGCAGCCCGACTAGCGGGTGGGACACAGATACGCAGTATTTT,CASSPTSGWDTDTQYF
NA,TRBJ1-2,NA,TRBV10-3,TGTGCCATCAGTGATGGGCAGCCCTATGGCTACACCTTC,CAISDGQPYGYTF
TRBD1,TRBJ2-2,once,TRBV6-6,TGTGCCAGCAGGCAGGACAGGGGCAGCACCGGGGAGCTGTTTTTT,CASRQDRGSTGELFF
NA,TRBJ2-1,NA,TRBV18,TGTGCCAGCTCACCACATCAGGGTTCGAATGAGCAGTTCTTC,CASSPHQGSNEQFF
TRBD1,TRBJ1-1,NA,TRBV7-2,TGTGCCAGCAGCTTAAGGTCGACAGGGGTCACTGAAGCTTTCTTT,CASSLRSTGVTEAFF
NA,TRBJ1-1,NA,TRBV10-3,TGTGCCATCAGTGAACAGGAGAACACTGAAGCTTTCTTT,CAISEQENTEAFF
NA,TRBJ2-2,NA,TRBV6-5,TGTGCCAGCAGCTCAACAGGGTTGCACACCGGGGAGCTGTTTTTT,CASSSTGLHTGELFF
NA,TRBJ1-3,NA,TRBV9,TGTGCCAGCAGCGTGGCAGGGTCTGGAAACACCATATATTTT,CASSVAGSGNTIYF
NA,TRBJ2-2,NA,TRBV9,TGTGCCAGCAGCGCCCGGGACACGCGCACCGGGGAGCTGTTTTTT,CASSARDTRTGELFF
NA,TRBJ2-7,NA,TRBV6-5,TGTGCCAGCAGTTACAGGCGGGCTACCTCCTACGAGCAGTACTTC,CASSYRRATSYEQYF
NA,TRBJ1-2,NA,TRBV7-2,TGTGCCAGCAGCGCTCGCGTCGCCATTGGCTACACCTTC,CASSARVAIGYTF
NA,TRBJ1-4,few,TRBV6-2/TRBV6-3,TGTGCCAGCAGTCCCACTCAGGGCAAGTGGACTAATGAAAAACTGTTTTTT,CASSPTQGKWTNEKLFF
NA,TRBJ2-1,NA,TRBV7-9,TGTGCCAGCAGCTTCACACAGGGTGAGGCCTACAATGAGCAGTTCTTC,CASSFTQGEAYNEQFF
NA,TRBJ1-1,NA,TRBV7-3,TGTGCCAGCAGCTCCGGGGGGAACACTGAAGCTTTCTTT,CASSSGGNTEAFF
NA,TRBJ1-3,NA,TRBV6-2/TRBV6-3,TGTGCCAGCAGTTACGGGGCCACTATCAGAAACACCATATATTTT,CASSYGATIRNTIYF
TRBD1,TRBJ1-1,NA,TRBV12-5,TGTGCTAGTGGTTTCCACAGGGGGGAAGCTTTCTTT,CASGFHRGEAFF
NA,TRBJ2-3,NA,TRBV6-2/TRBV6-3,TGTGCCAGCAGTTACAGCTCAGATACGCAGTATTTT,CASSYSSDTQYF
NA,TRBJ1-4,NA,TRBV19,TGTGCCAGTAGTGCCCGGGACACCAATAATGAAAAACTGTTTTTT,CASSARDTNNEKLFF
NA,TRBJ1-1,NA,TRBV18,TGTGCCAGCTCACCCCTTGACAGGAACACTGAAGCTTTCTTT,CASSPLDRNTEAFF
NA,TRBJ1-2,once,TRBV2,TGTGCCAGCAAAAAATTAGGGGCGCGGAGTGGCTACACCTTC,CASKKLGARSGYTF
NA,TRBJ2-3,NA,TRBV3-1/TRBV3-2,TGTGCCAGCAGCCAGTCAGTTATTATGCAGGGCACAGATACGCAGTATTTT,CASSQSVIMQGTDTQYF
TRBD2,TRBJ2-3,once,TRBV7-2,TGTGCCAGCAGCTCCCGCCCCCTAGCGGGAGATTATTTT,CASSSRPLAGDYF
NA,TRBJ2-7,NA,TRBV2,TGTGCCAGCAGTCGGGACAACTACGAGCAGTACTTC,CASSRDNYEQYF
NA,TRBJ1-5,NA,TRBV6-1,TGTGCCAGCAGTGAGGGCAGTTATAGCAATCAGCCCCAGCATTTT,CASSEGSYSNQPQHF
TRBD2,TRBJ2-7,NA,TRBV7-3,TGTGCCAGCAGCTTAACAGGACTAGCGGGCCACTACGAGCAGTACTTC,CASSLTGLAGHYEQYF
TRBD2,TRBJ2-7,few,TRBV11-2,TGTGCCAGCAGCTTAGGCCGACTAGCCCACGAGCAGTACTTC,CASSLGRLAHEQYF
NA,TRBJ2-7,NA,TRBV28,TGTGCCACCGGGACTGATTCCTACGAGCAGTACTTC,CATGTDSYEQYF
NA,TRBJ2-5,NA,TRBV2,TGTGCCAGCAGTCCAAGAACAGGACAAGAGACCCAGTACTTC,CASSPRTGQETQYF
NA,TRBJ1-1,NA,TRBV5-1,TGCGCCAGCAGCCCGACGGGGGGCGCGGGCACTGAAGCTTTCTTT,CASSPTGGAGTEAFF
TRBD2,TRBJ2-2,NA,TRBV6-5,TGTGCCAGCTGGGTAGCGGGAGCTCCCGGGGAGCTGTTTTTT,CASWVAGAPGELFF
TRBD2,TRBJ2-4,NA,TRBV6-6,TGTGCCAGCAGTTTTACTAGCGCGACCAAAAACATTCAGTACTTC,CASSFTSATKNIQYF